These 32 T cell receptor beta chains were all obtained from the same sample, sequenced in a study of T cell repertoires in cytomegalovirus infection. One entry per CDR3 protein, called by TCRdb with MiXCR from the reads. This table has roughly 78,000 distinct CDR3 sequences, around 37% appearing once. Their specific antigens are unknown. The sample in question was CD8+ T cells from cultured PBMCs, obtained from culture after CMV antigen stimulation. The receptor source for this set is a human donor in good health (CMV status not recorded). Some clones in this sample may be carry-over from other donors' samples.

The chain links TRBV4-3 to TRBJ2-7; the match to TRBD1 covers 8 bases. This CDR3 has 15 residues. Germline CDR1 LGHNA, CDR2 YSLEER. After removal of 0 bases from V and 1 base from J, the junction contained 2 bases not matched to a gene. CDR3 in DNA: TGCGCCAGCAGCCAAGAATGGACAGGGTCCTACGAGCAGTACTTC. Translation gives CASSQEWTGSYEQYF.

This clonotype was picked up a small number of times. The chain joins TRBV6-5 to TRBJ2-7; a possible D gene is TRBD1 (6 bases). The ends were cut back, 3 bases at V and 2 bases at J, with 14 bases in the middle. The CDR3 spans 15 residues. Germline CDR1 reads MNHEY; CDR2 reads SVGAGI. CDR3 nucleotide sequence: TGTGCCAGCAGTTATTCCTGGACAGATACCTACGAGCAGTACTTC. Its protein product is CASSYSWTDTYEQYF.

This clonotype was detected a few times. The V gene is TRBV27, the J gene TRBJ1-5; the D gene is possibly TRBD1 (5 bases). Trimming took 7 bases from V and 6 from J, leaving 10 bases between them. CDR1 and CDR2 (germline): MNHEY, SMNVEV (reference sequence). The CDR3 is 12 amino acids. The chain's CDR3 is CASTSGSQPQHF. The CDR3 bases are TGTGCCAGCACCTCAGGGTCTCAGCCCCAGCATTTT.

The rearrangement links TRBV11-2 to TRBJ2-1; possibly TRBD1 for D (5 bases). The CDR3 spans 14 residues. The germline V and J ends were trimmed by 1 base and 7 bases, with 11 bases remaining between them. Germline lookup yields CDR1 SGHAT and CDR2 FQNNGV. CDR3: CASSLGPGPNEQFF. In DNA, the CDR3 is TGTGCCAGCAGCTTAGGTCCAGGGCCAAATGAGCAGTTCTTC.

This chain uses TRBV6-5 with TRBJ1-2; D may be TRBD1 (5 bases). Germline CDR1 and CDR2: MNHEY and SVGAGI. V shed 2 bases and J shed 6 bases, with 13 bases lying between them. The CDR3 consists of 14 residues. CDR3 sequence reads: CASSYTDTTDGYTF. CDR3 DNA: TGTGCCAGCAGTTACACGGACACCACCGATGGCTACACCTTC.

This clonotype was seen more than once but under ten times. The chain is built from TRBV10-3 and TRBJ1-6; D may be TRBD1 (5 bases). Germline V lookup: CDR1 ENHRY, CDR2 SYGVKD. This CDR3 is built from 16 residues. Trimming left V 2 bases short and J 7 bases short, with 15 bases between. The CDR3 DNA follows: TGTGCCATCAGTGAGGTGGCCAGGGAAGCGAATTCACCCCTCCACTTT. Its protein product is CAISEVAREANSPLHF.

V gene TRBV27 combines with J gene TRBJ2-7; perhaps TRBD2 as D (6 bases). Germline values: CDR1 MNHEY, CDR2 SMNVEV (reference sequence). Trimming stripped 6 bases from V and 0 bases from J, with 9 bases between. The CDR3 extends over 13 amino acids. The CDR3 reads CASSVGLSYEQYF. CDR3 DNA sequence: TGTGCCAGCAGCGTGGGACTCTCCTACGAGCAGTACTTC.

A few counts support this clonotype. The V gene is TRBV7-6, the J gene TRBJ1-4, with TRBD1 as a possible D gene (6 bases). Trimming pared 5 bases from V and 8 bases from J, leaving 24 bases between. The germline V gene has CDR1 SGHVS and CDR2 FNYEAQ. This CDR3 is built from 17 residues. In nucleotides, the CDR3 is TGTGCCAGCAGCCTACTGTTCCCCGGGGGCCGGGAGGAAAAACTGTTTTTT. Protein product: CASSLLFPGGREEKLFF.

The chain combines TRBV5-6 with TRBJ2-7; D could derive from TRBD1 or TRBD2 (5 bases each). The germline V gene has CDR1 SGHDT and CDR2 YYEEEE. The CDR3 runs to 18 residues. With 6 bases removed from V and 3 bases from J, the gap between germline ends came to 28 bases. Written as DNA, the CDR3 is TGTGCCAGCAATCCCGCCCTACATTGGGACGGCCTTTACTACGAGCAGTACTTC. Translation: CASNPALHWDGLYYEQYF.

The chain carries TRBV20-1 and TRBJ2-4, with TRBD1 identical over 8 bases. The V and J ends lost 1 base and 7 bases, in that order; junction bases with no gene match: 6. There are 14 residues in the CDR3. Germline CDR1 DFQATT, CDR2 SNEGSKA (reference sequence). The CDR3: CSARVFAGGNIQYF. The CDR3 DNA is TGCAGTGCTAGAGTATTTGCAGGGGGCAACATTCAGTACTTC.

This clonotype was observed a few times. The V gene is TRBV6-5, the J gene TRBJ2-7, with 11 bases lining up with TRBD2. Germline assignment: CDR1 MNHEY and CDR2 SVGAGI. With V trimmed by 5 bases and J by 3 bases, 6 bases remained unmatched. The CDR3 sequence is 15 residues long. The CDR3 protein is CASSHRLAGSYEQYF. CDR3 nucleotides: TGTGCCAGCAGTCACAGACTAGCGGGGAGCTACGAGCAGTACTTC.

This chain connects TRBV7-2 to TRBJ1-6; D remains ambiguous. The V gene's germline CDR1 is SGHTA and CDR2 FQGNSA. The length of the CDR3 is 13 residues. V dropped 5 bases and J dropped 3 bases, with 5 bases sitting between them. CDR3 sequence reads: CASSPRYNSPLHF. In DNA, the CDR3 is TGTGCCAGCAGCCCTCGCTATAATTCACCCCTCCACTTT.

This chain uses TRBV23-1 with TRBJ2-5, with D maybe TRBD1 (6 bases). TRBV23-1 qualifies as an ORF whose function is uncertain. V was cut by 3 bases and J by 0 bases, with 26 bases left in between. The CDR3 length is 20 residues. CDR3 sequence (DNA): TGCGCCAGCAGTCATCCTCCGGGACATCTAATGGAGCGGAACCAAGAGACCCAGTACTTC. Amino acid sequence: CASSHPPGHLMERNQETQYF.

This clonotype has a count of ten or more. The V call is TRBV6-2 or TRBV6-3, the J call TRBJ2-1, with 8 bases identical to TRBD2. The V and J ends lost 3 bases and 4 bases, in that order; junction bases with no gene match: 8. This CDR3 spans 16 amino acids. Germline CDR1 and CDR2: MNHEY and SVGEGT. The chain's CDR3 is CASSYLEAGGYNEQFF. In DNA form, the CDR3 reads TGTGCCAGCAGTTATCTAGAGGCGGGGGGTTACAATGAGCAGTTCTTC.

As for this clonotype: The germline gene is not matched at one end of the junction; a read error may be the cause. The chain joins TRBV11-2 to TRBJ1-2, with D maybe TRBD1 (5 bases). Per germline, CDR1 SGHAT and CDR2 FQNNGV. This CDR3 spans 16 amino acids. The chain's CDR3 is CASSPYVGQSNYGYTF. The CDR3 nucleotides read TGTGCCAGCAGTCCGTACGTGGGGCAATCTAACTACGGCTACACCTTC.

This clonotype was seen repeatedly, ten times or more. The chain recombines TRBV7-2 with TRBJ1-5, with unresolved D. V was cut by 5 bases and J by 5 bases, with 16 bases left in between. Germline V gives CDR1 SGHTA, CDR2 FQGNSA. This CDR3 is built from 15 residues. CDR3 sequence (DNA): TGTGCCAGCAGCCTCGACACCACATCCTATCAGCCCCAGCATTTT. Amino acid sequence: CASSLDTTSYQPQHF.

The CDR3 DNA is TGTGCCAGCAGCCCAGAATACGGGACAGATGATACCTACACCTTC. Its translation: CASSPEYGTDDTYTF. The rearrangement uses TRBV7-9 and TRBJ1-2; 7 bases fit TRBD1. Germline assignment: CDR1 SEHNR and CDR2 FQNEAQ (reference sequence). Unmatched junction bases numbered 16, after V lost 5 bases and J lost 10 bases. CDR3 length: 15 amino acids.

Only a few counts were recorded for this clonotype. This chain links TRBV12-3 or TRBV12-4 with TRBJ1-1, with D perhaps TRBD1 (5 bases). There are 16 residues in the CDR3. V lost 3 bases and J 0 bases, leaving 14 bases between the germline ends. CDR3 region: CASSFPGRVMNTEAFF. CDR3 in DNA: TGTGCCAGCAGTTTCCCGGGACGGGTCATGAACACTGAAGCTTTCTTT.

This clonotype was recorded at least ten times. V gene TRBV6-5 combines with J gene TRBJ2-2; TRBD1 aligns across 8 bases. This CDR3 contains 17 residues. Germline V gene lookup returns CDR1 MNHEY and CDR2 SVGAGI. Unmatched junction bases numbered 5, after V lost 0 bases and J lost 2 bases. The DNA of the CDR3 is TGTGCCAGCAGTTACTCGAAGACAGGGGTTAACACCGGGGAGCTGTTTTTT. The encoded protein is CASSYSKTGVNTGELFF.

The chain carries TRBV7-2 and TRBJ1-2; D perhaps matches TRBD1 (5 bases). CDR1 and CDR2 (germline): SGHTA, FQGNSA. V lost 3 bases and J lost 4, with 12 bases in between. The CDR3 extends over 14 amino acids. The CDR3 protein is CASSFTQGFYGYTF. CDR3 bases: TGTGCCAGCAGCTTCACCCAGGGCTTCTATGGCTACACCTTC. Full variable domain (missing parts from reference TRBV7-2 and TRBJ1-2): GAGVSQSPSNKVTEKGKDVELRCDPISGHTALYWYRQSLGQGLEFLIYFQGNSAPDKSGLPSDRFSAERTGGSVSTLTIQRTQQEDSAVYLCASSFTQGFYGYTFGSGTRLTVV.

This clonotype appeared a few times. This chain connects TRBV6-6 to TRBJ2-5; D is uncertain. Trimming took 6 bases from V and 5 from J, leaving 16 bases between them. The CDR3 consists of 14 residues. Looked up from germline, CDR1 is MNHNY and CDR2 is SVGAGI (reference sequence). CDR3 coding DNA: TGTGCCAGCAGCCGGGCGGAGACGCCGGAGACCCAGTACTTC. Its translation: CASSRAETPETQYF.

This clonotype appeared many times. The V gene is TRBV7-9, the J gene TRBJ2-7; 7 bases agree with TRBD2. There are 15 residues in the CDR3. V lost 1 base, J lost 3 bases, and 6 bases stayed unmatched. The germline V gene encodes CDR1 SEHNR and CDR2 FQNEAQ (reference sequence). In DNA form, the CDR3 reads TGTGCCAGCAGCTTAGGCGCTAGCGGAGTCTACGAGCAGTACTTC. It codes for CASSLGASGVYEQYF.

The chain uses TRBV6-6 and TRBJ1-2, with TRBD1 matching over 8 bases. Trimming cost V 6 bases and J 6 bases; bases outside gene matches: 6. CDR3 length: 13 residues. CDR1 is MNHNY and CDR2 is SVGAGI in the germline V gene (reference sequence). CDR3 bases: TGTGCCAGCAGAACCGGGACAGGTGATGGCTACACCTTC. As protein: CASRTGTGDGYTF.

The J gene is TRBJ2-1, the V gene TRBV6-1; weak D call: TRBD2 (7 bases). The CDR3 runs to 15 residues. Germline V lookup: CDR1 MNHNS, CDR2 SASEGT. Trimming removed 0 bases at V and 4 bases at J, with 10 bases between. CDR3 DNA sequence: TGTGCCAGCAGTGAAGCGGGGGGGCCTTACAATGAGCAGTTCTTC. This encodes CASSEAGGPYNEQFF.

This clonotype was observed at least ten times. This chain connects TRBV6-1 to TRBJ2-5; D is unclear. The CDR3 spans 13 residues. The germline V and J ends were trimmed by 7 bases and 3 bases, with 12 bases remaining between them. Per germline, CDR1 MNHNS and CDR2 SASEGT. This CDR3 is CASTLLAEETQYF. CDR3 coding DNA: TGTGCCAGCACACTTCTGGCGGAAGAGACCCAGTACTTC.

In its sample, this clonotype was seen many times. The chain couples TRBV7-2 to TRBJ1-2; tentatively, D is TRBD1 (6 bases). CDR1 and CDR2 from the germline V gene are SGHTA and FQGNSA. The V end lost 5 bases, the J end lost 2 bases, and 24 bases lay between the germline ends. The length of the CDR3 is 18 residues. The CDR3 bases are TGTGCCAGCAGCCAGAGAAGCAGGGGAGGTTTGGGGAACTATGGCTACACCTTC. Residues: CASSQRSRGGLGNYGYTF.

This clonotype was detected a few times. CDR3 region: CAISEVGRHSYEQYF. The CDR3 bases are TGTGCCATCAGTGAAGTGGGGAGACATTCCTACGAGCAGTACTTC. This chain uses TRBV10-3 with TRBJ2-7; a weak D match, TRBD2 (5 bases). V was clipped by 3 bases and J by 1 base, with 13 bases between them. The CDR3 length is 15 residues. CDR1 and CDR2 (germline): ENHRY, SYGVKD.

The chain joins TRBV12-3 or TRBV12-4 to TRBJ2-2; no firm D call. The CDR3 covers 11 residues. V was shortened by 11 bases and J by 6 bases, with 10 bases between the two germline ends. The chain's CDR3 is CAGGTAGELFF. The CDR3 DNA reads TGTGCCGGCGGTACGGCCGGGGAGCTGTTTTTT.

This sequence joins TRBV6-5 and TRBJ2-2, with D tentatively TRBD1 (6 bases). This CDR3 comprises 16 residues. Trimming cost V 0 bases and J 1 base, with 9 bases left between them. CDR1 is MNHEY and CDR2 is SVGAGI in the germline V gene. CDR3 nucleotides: TGTGCCAGCAGTTACTCGGTCAGGGGGAACACCGGGGAGCTGTTTTTT. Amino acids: CASSYSVRGNTGELFF.

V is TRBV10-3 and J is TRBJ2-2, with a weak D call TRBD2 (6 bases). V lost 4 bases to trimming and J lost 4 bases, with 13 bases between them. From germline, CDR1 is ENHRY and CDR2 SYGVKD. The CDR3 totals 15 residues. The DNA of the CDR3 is TGTGCCATCAGTGGCCGGAGGGAGATCACCGGGGAGCTGTTTTTT. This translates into CAISGRREITGELFF.

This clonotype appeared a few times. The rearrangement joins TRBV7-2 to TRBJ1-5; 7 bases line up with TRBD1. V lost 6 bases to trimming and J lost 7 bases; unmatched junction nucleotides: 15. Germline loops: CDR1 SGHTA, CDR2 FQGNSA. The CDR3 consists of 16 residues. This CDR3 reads CASSKTGSISGQPQHF. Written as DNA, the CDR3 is TGTGCCAGCAGTAAGACAGGGAGTATATCAGGACAGCCCCAGCATTTT. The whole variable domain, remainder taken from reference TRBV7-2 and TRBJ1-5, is GAGVSQSPSNKVTEKGKDVELRCDPISGHTALYWYRQSLGQGLEFLIYFQGNSAPDKSGLPSDRFSAERTGGSVSTLTIQRTQQEDSAVYLCASSKTGSISGQPQHFGDGTRLSIL.

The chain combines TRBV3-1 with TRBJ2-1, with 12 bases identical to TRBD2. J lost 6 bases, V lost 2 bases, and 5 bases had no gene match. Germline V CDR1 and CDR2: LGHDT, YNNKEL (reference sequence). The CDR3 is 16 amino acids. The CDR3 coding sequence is TGTGCCAGCAGCCAAAATCTGGGACTAGCGGGCAATGAGCAGTTCTTC. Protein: CASSQNLGLAGNEQFF.